This entry is about one T cell receptor (beta chain). This clone was detected once. No cognate antigen has been identified for it. Base qualities are missing; no much larger clone stands one base away. The data belong to a study of pediatric ulcerative colitis (dated by TCRdb to between 2019 and 2020). About the full investigation: Six or seven ulcerative colitis patients had pancolitis and two had left-sided colitis, with histology consistent with ulcerative colitis in all. From nine newly diagnosed, treatment-naive pediatric ulcerative colitis patients and a handful of non-IBD control children, paired blood and rectal samples were collected. Using the Pediatric Ulcerative Colitis Activity Index, two patients were classed as having mild disease, several as having moderate disease and three as having acute severe colitis. On the study overall, not on this receptor specifically: A couple of rectal CDR3 clonotypes were present in all ulcerative colitis patients and in none of the controls. Controls, mild-moderate and acute severe colitis patients were separated by rectal repertoire features, and reduced rectal diversity due to clonal expansions was observed in acute severe colitis. Significantly higher autologous blood-rectal clonal overlap was found in ulcerative colitis patients than in controls, which suggested increased T cell trafficking to inflamed tissue. For technical reasons, substantially fewer templates were yielded by the blood samples of a couple of patients, and these blood samples were excluded from blood-rectal overlap analysis. The healthy control group was small, with only four individuals. Because repertoires were derived from total lymphocyte DNA, patterns in rare subsets such as regulatory T cells may not have been reflected.

V is cut by 4 bases and J by 1 base, and the space between the germline ends is 18 bases. CDR1 SGHDT and CDR2 YYEEEE are derived from the germline V gene. Its CDR3 holds 17 amino acids, cysteine through phenylalanine. Only the CDR3 region is kept as DNA, spanning 51 bases read in frame from base 1. Before the diagnostic colonoscopy, none of the ulcerative colitis patients had been given any immunosuppressive medication. Blood was sampled at the time of the colonoscopy. The Wizard kit (Promega) was used to extract genomic DNA from the blood and intestinal samples. Through the immunoSEQ TRB Survey service, multiplex V and J primers were used to amplify rearranged CDR3 beta regions from genomic DNA. Survey-level sequencing depth of up to 500,000 reads per sample was used to keep depth equal across samples. Libraries were purified and pooled, and sequencing was performed on Illumina technology. On the study's bioinformatics: immunoSEQ online tools were used for productive clonality, sample overlap, pairwise scatters, CDR3 beta length, V/D/J gene usage and productiveness. Calculated diversity was the number of unique rearrangements divided by total templates times 100; Shannon and Simpson indices were also computed. Z-score normalized data were analyzed by principal component analysis with the R prcomp function and the ggbiplot package. Morisita's index was used to measure clonal overlap between blood and rectum within each subject. Held by TCRdb, this immuneACCESS table contains in-frame sequences only and omits some clones. Under half of the omission traces to an unresolved V gene where checked; the cause of the rest is unknown. For V, J and clone size, that table is used; D and trimming come from the DNA. The sample profile shows roughly 5,200 clones; approximately 90% of them were found once. The leading ten clones occupy more than 2% of the sample.

Sequencing was carried out using blood. The clonotype was recovered from a boy between 10 and 17 years old with mild ulcerative colitis. The rearrangement combines TRBV5-6 with TRBJ2-1, and perhaps TRBD2 as D gene, on 6 matching bases. The CDR3 loop reads CASSQGTRSRSYNEQFF. The DNA sequence is TGTGCCAGCAGCCAAGGGACTCGCAGCAGGTCCTACAATGAGCAGTTCTTC.